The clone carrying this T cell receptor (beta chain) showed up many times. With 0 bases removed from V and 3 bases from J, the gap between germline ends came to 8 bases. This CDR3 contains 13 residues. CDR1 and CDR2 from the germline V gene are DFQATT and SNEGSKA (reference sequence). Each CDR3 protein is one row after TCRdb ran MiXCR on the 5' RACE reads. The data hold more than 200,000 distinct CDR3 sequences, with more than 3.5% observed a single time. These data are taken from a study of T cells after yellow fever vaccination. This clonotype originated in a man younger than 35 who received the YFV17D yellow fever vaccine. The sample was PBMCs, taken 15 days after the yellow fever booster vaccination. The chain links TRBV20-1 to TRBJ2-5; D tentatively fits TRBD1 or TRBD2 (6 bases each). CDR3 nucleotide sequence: TGCAGTGCTAGAGAAGGGGGGAAAGAGACCCAGTACTTC. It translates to CSAREGGKETQYF.